The next 10 T cell receptor beta chains were all read from a single sample in a study of identical twins. TCRdb reanalysed the 5' RACE reads using MiXCR and keeps one entry per CDR3 protein. This table holds 210,000 or so distinct CDR3 sequences, about 16% found once. These data also formed part of another study, on T cells expressing NK-cell markers.

Sequences were obtained from CD8+ T cells sorted from blood. All receptors come from a woman aged 18-30 years in good health.

Worth noting for this clonotype: An end of the junction differs from the germline gene, which may be a read error. This chain links TRBV12-3 or TRBV12-4 with TRBJ1-2; D remains unclear. CDR3 size: 9 residues. The CDR3 coding sequence is TGTGCCAGCAGTTTTCCGGTTAGCTTC. The encoded protein is CASSFPVSF.

This clonotype was observed a handful of times. This chain connects TRBV30 to TRBJ2-1; D perhaps matches TRBD2 (6 bases). V shed 4 bases and J shed 4 bases, with 11 bases lying between them. Germline V gives CDR1 GTSNPN, CDR2 SVGIG (reference sequence). This CDR3 region has 13 residues. In DNA form, the CDR3 reads TGTGCCTGGACCCACGGAGGGTACAATGAGCAGTTCTTC. Its protein is CAWTHGGYNEQFF.

The CDR3 DNA sequence: TGTGCCAGCAGCGTAGTCGGGGTCACCGGGGAGCTGTTTTTT. The encoded protein is CASSVVGVTGELFF. The V and J genes are TRBV9 and TRBJ2-2; D is possibly TRBD2 (5 bases). V lost 0 bases and J lost 4, with 7 bases in between. Germline V lookup: CDR1 SGDLS, CDR2 YYNGEE. The CDR3 has 14 residues.

This clonotype was seen repeatedly, ten times or more. The rearrangement joins TRBV29-1 to TRBJ2-5; D call uncertain. V gave up 2 bases and J gave up 5 bases, with 6 bases separating them. This CDR3 comprises 11 residues. Germline V gene data show CDR1 as SQVTM and CDR2 as ANQGSEA. In DNA, the CDR3 is TGCAGCGTTGAATGGTTGGAGACCCAGTACTTC. Encoded protein: CSVEWLETQYF.

The V call is TRBV7-9, the J call TRBJ2-7; tentative D call: TRBD1 (8 bases). Germline CDR1 is SEHNR and CDR2 is FQNEAQ (reference sequence). This CDR3 comprises 15 residues. V dropped 5 bases and J dropped 0 bases, with 14 bases sitting between them. The CDR3 spells CASSSGTGLSYEQYF. The DNA of the CDR3 is TGTGCCAGCAGCAGCGGGACAGGCCTCTCCTACGAGCAGTACTTC.

The chain recombines TRBV2 with TRBJ2-3; unclear D gene. V was pared by 6 bases and J by 6 bases, with 10 bases between. Germline lookup yields CDR1 SNHLY and CDR2 FYNNEI. The CDR3 sequence is 12 residues long. In DNA, the CDR3 is TGTGCCAGCAGGGCTATTACGGATACGCAGTATTTT. This gives the protein CASRAITDTQYF.

The chain couples TRBV5-6 to TRBJ2-7; no clear D. The germline V gene encodes CDR1 SGHDT and CDR2 YYEEEE. There are 12 residues in the CDR3. The V and J ends lost 4 bases and 4 bases respectively, with 9 bases between them. The CDR3 reads CASSATAYEQYF. CDR3 nucleotide sequence: TGTGCCAGCAGCGCCACAGCATACGAGCAGTACTTC.

This clonotype was detected once. The chain employs TRBV7-9 and TRBJ2-1; D is undetermined. CDR3 length equals 14 residues. With 3 bases removed from V and 4 bases from J, the gap between germline ends came to 10 bases. CDR1 and CDR2 (germline): SEHNR, FQNEAQ (reference sequence). For the CDR3, the DNA is TGTGCCAGCAGCTTTGGCAGCCTGTACAATGAGCAGTTCTTC. Residues: CASSFGSLYNEQFF.

In this sample, this clonotype is medium-sized (0.01 to 0.1%). The V gene is TRBV25-1, the J gene TRBJ2-2; D could derive from TRBD1 or TRBD2 (5 bases each). The germline V and J ends were trimmed by 6 bases and 3 bases, with 14 bases remaining between them. Germline V gene data show CDR1 as MGHDK and CDR2 as SYGVNS. CDR3 length equals 15 residues. DNA for the CDR3: TGTGCCAGCAGACCCTCGGGGCGGGACACCGGGGAGCTGTTTTTT. It specifies CASRPSGRDTGELFF.

The table lists this clonotype with a few counts. The chain couples TRBV27 to TRBJ2-3; D gene ambiguous. The germline V gene encodes CDR1 MNHEY and CDR2 SMNVEV (reference sequence). The CDR3 spans 13 residues. V was pared by 5 bases and J by 0 bases, with 6 bases between. CDR3 nucleotides: TGTGCCAGCAGTCCCGTTAGCACAGATACGCAGTATTTT. The encoded protein is CASSPVSTDTQYF.